The 17 T cell receptor beta chains below come from one sample, sequenced in a study of blood T cell repertoires in COVID-19 (dated by TCRdb to 2018 to 2021). The library was obtained by the immunoSEQ multiplex PCR assay. The clones in this table, taken by TCRdb from immuneACCESS, are in-frame only. Not every clone is retained; where verified, under half of the shortfall comes from an unresolved V gene, and the cause of the rest is unknown. In all, the sample holds 50,000 or so clones, and over 90% of those were seen once. The top ten constitute more than 7.5% of the sample. The sample comprised peripheral blood. Receptor source: a woman older than 75 with acute or convalescent COVID-19.

V gene TRBV11-3 combines with J gene TRBJ2-7; 9 bases fit TRBD2. The CDR3 extends over 16 amino acids. Germline CDR1 SGHNT, CDR2 YENEEA. The junction had 10 bases not matched to a gene; V was cut back by 4 bases and J by 3 bases. The chain's CDR3 is CASSSTLAGIFYEQYF. The CDR3 DNA reads as TGTGCCAGCAGCTCGACTCTAGCGGGGATCTTCTACGAGCAGTACTTC.

In its sample, this clone was seen once. J is TRBJ2-7 and V is TRBV6-2 or TRBV6-3; perhaps TRBD2 as D (5 bases). This CDR3 has 15 amino acids. V lost 5 bases, J lost 2 bases, and 16 bases lay in between. CDR1 and CDR2 (germline): MNHEY, SVGEGT. The CDR3 is CASSQLRGSTYEQYF. CDR3 in DNA: TGTGCCAGCAGTCAACTCCGCGGGTCTACCTACGAGCAGTACTTC.

This chain uses TRBV5-1 with TRBJ2-3; 9 positions match TRBD1. Germline V gene sequence: CDR1 SGHRS, CDR2 YFSETQ. The CDR3 runs 15 residues. The junction had 4 bases not matched to a gene; V was cut back by 0 bases and J by 5 bases. Here the CDR3 reads CASSLDGQGLDTQYF. CDR3 bases: TGCGCCAGCAGCTTGGACGGACAGGGGTTAGATACGCAGTATTTT.

The rearrangement joins TRBV18 to TRBJ2-4; D unresolved. Between the trimmed V and J ends, which lost 3 bases and 5 bases, there was a span of 14 bases. The CDR3 consists of 15 residues. Germline CDR1 KGHSH, CDR2 LQKENI. The CDR3 DNA reads as TGTGCCAGCTCACCGCAGGCACCTCCAGAAAACATTCAGTACTTC. It codes for CASSPQAPPENIQYF.

The CDR3 region has the DNA TGTGCCTGGACTGAGTCGGGAGATACGCAGTATTTT. Its translation: CAWTESGDTQYF. The chain recombines TRBV30 with TRBJ2-3; D ambiguous. Germline-derived CDR1 and CDR2 are GTSNPN and SVGIG (reference sequence). The V end was cut by 4 bases, the J end by 5 bases, with 10 bases between. The length of the CDR3 is 12 residues.

V usage is TRBV21-1 and J usage is TRBJ2-7; whether TRBD1, the table's D call, matches the DNA was not checked. TRBV21-1 corresponds to a pseudogene. The CDR3 contains 15 residues. The CDR3 loop is CASSKQGRVSYEQYF. The CDR3 coding sequence is TGTGCCAGCAGCAAACAGGGGAGAGTCTCCTACGAGCAGTACTTC.

In this sample, this clone turned up a few times. CDR3 amino acids: CASSTPTGSSTEAFF. The CDR3 region has the DNA TGTGCCAGCAGCACTCCGACAGGGAGTAGCACTGAAGCTTTCTTT. The rearrangement joins TRBV14 to TRBJ1-1; 7 nucleotides match TRBD1. CDR1 is SGHDN and CDR2 is FVKESK in the germline V gene. CDR3 length equals 15 residues. V lost 5 bases and J lost 4; bases outside the gene matches: 10.

V is TRBV5-4 and J is TRBJ2-7, with D possibly TRBD2 on 5 matching bases. CDR1 SGHNT and CDR2 YYREEE come from the germline V gene (reference sequence). This CDR3 is 14 amino acids long. The V and J ends lost 1 base and 0 bases respectively, with 8 bases between them. DNA of the CDR3: TGTGCCAGCAGCTTGTCGGGGAGCTCCTACGAGCAGTACTTC. It yields the protein CASSLSGSSYEQYF.

The V call is TRBV18, the J call TRBJ2-1; possible D gene TRBD1, 6 bases. The CDR3 consists of 15 residues. V lost 3 bases and J lost 2, with 11 bases in between. Germline V gives CDR1 KGHSH, CDR2 LQKENI. CDR3 in DNA: TGTGCCAGCTCACCGGGCAGGGGAACCTACAATGAGCAGTTCTTC. Encoded protein: CASSPGRGTYNEQFF.

The chain links TRBV19 to TRBJ1-5; 9 bases align to TRBD1. The CDR3 sequence is 15 residues long. Germline CDR1 LNHDA, CDR2 SQIVND (reference sequence). J was trimmed by 1 base and V by 8 bases; bases with no gene match: 6. In DNA form, the CDR3 reads TGTGCCAGTGCCGCGACAGGGGGAAGCAATCAGCCCCAGCATTTT. Its translation: CASAATGGSNQPQHF.

The V call is TRBV27, the J call TRBJ1-2; possibly TRBD1 for D (6 bases). Trimming removed 2 bases at V and 8 bases at J, with 12 bases between. CDR3 length equals 13 residues. Germline V gene data show CDR1 as MNHEY and CDR2 as SMNVEV (reference sequence). Here the CDR3 DNA reads TGTGCCAGCAGTTTAAACAGGGTCGGCGGCTACACCTTC. The encoded protein is CASSLNRVGGYTF.

The chain recombines TRBV6-5 with TRBJ2-7, with D hard to call. This CDR3 spans 14 amino acids. V gave up 4 bases and J gave up 0 bases, with 10 bases separating them. The germline gives CDR1 MNHEY, CDR2 SVGAGI. The CDR3 here is CASSLERSSYEQYF. The CDR3 nucleotides are TGTGCCAGCAGTTTGGAAAGGAGCTCCTACGAGCAGTACTTC.

The chain uses TRBV6-6 and TRBJ1-5; D might be TRBD1 (6 bases). The CDR3 sequence is 14 residues long. Germline lookup yields CDR1 MNHNY and CDR2 SVGAGI (reference sequence). The V end was cut by 8 bases, the J end by 0 bases, with 11 bases between. The CDR3 nucleotides are TGTGCCAGCGCAGGGGTTAATAGCAATCAGCCCCAGCATTTT. The encoded protein is CASAGVNSNQPQHF.

The genes are TRBV2 and TRBJ2-7; possible D gene TRBD2, 5 bases. The germline CDR1 and CDR2 sequences are SNHLY and FYNNEI. Trimming left V 4 bases short and J 6 bases short, with 13 bases between. The CDR3 totals 13 residues. CDR3 DNA: TGTGCCAGCAGTGTAAAGTGGGGAGTCGAGCAGTACTTC. It specifies CASSVKWGVEQYF.

The chain combines TRBV27 with TRBJ1-1; possibly TRBD1 for D (6 bases). V was shortened by 0 bases and J by 7 bases, with 12 bases between the two germline ends. The CDR3 extends over 14 amino acids. Germline loops: CDR1 MNHEY, CDR2 SMNVEV (reference sequence). The DNA for the CDR3 is TGTGCCAGCAGTTTATCCCCACAGGGCAGTGAAGCTTTCTTT. Translating it yields CASSLSPQGSEAFF.

J is TRBJ2-1 and V is TRBV7-2; D may be TRBD1 (5 bases). CDR3 size: 14 residues. CDR1 and CDR2 (germline): SGHTA, FQGNSA. The V end lost 4 bases, the J end lost 12 bases, and 19 bases lay between the germline ends. CDR3 sequence: CASSSGSHQRRQFF. The CDR3 DNA is TGTGCCAGCAGCTCAGGGTCCCACCAAAGAAGGCAGTTCTTC.

Written as DNA, the CDR3 is TGCAGCGTTGTTGCCGGGCGGGACTATGAGCAGTTCTTC. Translated, it gives CSVVAGRDYEQFF. The chain joins TRBV29-1 to TRBJ2-1; perhaps TRBD2 as D (6 bases). V dropped 4 bases and J dropped 8 bases, with 15 bases sitting between them. Germline CDR1 is SQVTM and CDR2 is ANQGSEA. The CDR3 is 13 residues long.